Listed below are T cell receptor beta chains from one sample, sequenced in a study of blood T cell repertoires in COVID-19. Assay used: immunoSEQ multiplex PCR; TCRdb lists only in-frame clones, some missing. Among a few hundred thousand clones, around 84% were seen once, and the ten largest hold more than 3%. Material: peripheral blood. These receptor sequences come from a woman between 18 and 30 years old with acute or convalescent COVID-19. The CDR3 runs from the conserved cysteine through the conserved F or W. The order of the fields is V gene, J gene, clone size, D gene, CDR3 protein, CDR3 DNA. D genes are given only for firm matches. Size values are once, few and many counts, or a class for expanded clones, and some rows have none.

v_gene: TRBV14; j_gene: TRBJ1-1; abundance: NA; d_gene: NA; CDR3aa: CASSRQENTEAFF; CDR3nt: TGTGCCAGCAGCCGTCAGGAGAACACTGAAGCTTTCTTT
v_gene: TRBV7-6; j_gene: TRBJ2-7; abundance: NA; d_gene: NA; CDR3aa: CASSLQQGFHEQYF; CDR3nt: TGTGCCAGCAGCTTACAACAGGGCTTCCACGAGCAGTACTTC
v_gene: TRBV7-8; j_gene: TRBJ1-5; abundance: NA; d_gene: NA; CDR3aa: CASSFRASNQPQHF; CDR3nt: TGTGCCAGCAGCTTCAGGGCCTCGAATCAGCCCCAGCATTTT
v_gene: TRBV6-5; j_gene: TRBJ2-7; abundance: NA; d_gene: TRBD1; CDR3aa: CASSYSSRGRLEQYF; CDR3nt: TGTGCCAGCAGTTACTCGAGCAGGGGGCGGCTCGAGCAGTACTTC
v_gene: TRBV3-1/TRBV3-2; j_gene: TRBJ1-6; abundance: once; d_gene: TRBD1; CDR3aa: CASRQTPGQYNSPLHF; CDR3nt: TGTGCCAGCAGGCAAACCCCGGGACAGTATAATTCACCCCTCCACTTT
v_gene: TRBV5-1; j_gene: TRBJ2-7; abundance: NA; d_gene: NA; CDR3aa: CASSFGESYEQYF; CDR3nt: TGCGCCAGCAGCTTTGGGGAGTCCTACGAGCAGTACTTC
v_gene: TRBV27; j_gene: TRBJ1-2; abundance: NA; d_gene: TRBD1; CDR3aa: CASSPRTGVNYGYTF; CDR3nt: TGTGCCAGCAGTCCAAGGACAGGGGTGAACTATGGCTACACCTTC
v_gene: TRBV14; j_gene: TRBJ1-5; abundance: NA; d_gene: TRBD1; CDR3aa: CASSQSGDRGDQPQHF; CDR3nt: TGTGCCAGCAGCCAATCTGGCGACAGGGGGGACCAGCCCCAGCATTTT
v_gene: TRBV12-3/TRBV12-4; j_gene: TRBJ1-1; abundance: NA; d_gene: NA; CDR3aa: CASSLGGGTEAFF; CDR3nt: TGTGCCAGCAGTTTAGGGGGGGGCACTGAAGCTTTCTTT
v_gene: TRBV28; j_gene: TRBJ1-2; abundance: NA; d_gene: NA; CDR3aa: CASSSFEGYTF; CDR3nt: TGTGCCAGCAGTAGTTTCGAGGGCTACACCTTC
v_gene: TRBV9; j_gene: TRBJ1-2; abundance: NA; d_gene: NA; CDR3aa: CASSVGAPTQDYGYTF; CDR3nt: TGTGCCAGCAGCGTAGGGGCACCTACCCAGGACTATGGCTACACCTTC
v_gene: TRBV13; j_gene: TRBJ2-3; abundance: NA; d_gene: NA; CDR3aa: CASSPGTRGADTQYF; CDR3nt: TGTGCCAGCAGCCCTGGGACCAGGGGTGCAGATACGCAGTATTTT
v_gene: TRBV27; j_gene: TRBJ2-7; abundance: NA; d_gene: TRBD2; CDR3aa: CASSPTGGGYEQYF; CDR3nt: TGTGCCAGCAGTCCAACGGGAGGTGGCTACGAGCAGTACTTC
v_gene: TRBV2; j_gene: TRBJ2-3; abundance: NA; d_gene: NA; CDR3aa: CAASAGGSTDTQYF; CDR3nt: TGTGCTGCGAGTGCCGGAGGGAGCACAGATACGCAGTATTTT
v_gene: TRBV5-1; j_gene: TRBJ1-2; abundance: NA; d_gene: NA; CDR3aa: CASSLDESANYGYTF; CDR3nt: TGCGCCAGCAGCTTGGACGAATCAGCTAACTATGGCTACACCTTC
v_gene: TRBV6-1; j_gene: TRBJ2-7; abundance: NA; d_gene: NA; CDR3aa: CASSEGAGQAYEQYF; CDR3nt: TGTGCCAGCAGTGAAGGGGCAGGTCAGGCCTACGAGCAGTACTTC
v_gene: TRBV6-2/TRBV6-3; j_gene: TRBJ1-1; abundance: NA; d_gene: TRBD1; CDR3aa: CASSVYTGGKDTEAFF; CDR3nt: TGTGCCAGCAGTGTTTACACAGGGGGCAAAGACACTGAAGCTTTCTTT
v_gene: TRBV5-1; j_gene: TRBJ2-6; abundance: NA; d_gene: NA; CDR3aa: CASSQEAGANVLTF; CDR3nt: TGCGCCAGCAGCCAGGAGGCTGGGGCCAACGTCCTGACTTTC
v_gene: TRBV28; j_gene: TRBJ2-7; abundance: NA; d_gene: TRBD2; CDR3aa: CASSPIETSRYEQYF; CDR3nt: TGTGCCAGCAGCCCAATCGAGACTAGCAGATACGAGCAGTACTTC
v_gene: TRBV5-6; j_gene: TRBJ1-4; abundance: NA; d_gene: NA; CDR3aa: CASSLAKGIGEKLFF; CDR3nt: TGTGCCAGCAGCTTGGCTAAGGGGATAGGTGAAAAACTGTTTTTT
v_gene: TRBV19; j_gene: TRBJ1-2; abundance: once; d_gene: NA; CDR3aa: CASSAQTNYGYTF; CDR3nt: TGTGCCAGTAGTGCCCAGACTAACTATGGCTACACCTTC
v_gene: TRBV7-2; j_gene: TRBJ2-1; abundance: once; d_gene: TRBD2; CDR3aa: CASSDPPGLAGAYNEQFF; CDR3nt: TGTGCCAGCAGCGACCCCCCGGGACTAGCGGGAGCATACAATGAGCAGTTCTTC
v_gene: TRBV5-1; j_gene: TRBJ1-2; abundance: once; d_gene: TRBD1; CDR3aa: CASSGGTGGHNYGYTF; CDR3nt: TGCGCCAGCTCGGGGGGTACAGGGGGCCATAACTATGGCTACACCTTC
v_gene: TRBV28; j_gene: TRBJ1-4; abundance: NA; d_gene: TRBD1; CDR3aa: CASAGTGWSEKLFF; CDR3nt: TGTGCCAGCGCCGGGACAGGGTGGAGTGAAAAACTGTTTTTT
v_gene: TRBV7-6; j_gene: TRBJ2-3; abundance: NA; d_gene: NA; CDR3aa: CASSLVGPEPSTDTQYF; CDR3nt: TGTGCCAGCAGCTTAGTGGGGCCCGAGCCTAGCACAGATACGCAGTATTTT
v_gene: TRBV6-5; j_gene: TRBJ2-1; abundance: NA; d_gene: NA; CDR3aa: CASSSPLANEQFF; CDR3nt: TGTGCCAGCAGTTCCCCCTTAGCGAATGAGCAGTTCTTC
v_gene: TRBV15; j_gene: TRBJ2-2; abundance: NA; d_gene: TRBD1; CDR3aa: CATSMDRASGELFF; CDR3nt: TGTGCCACCAGCATGGACAGGGCTTCAGGGGAGCTGTTTTTT
v_gene: TRBV2; j_gene: TRBJ1-2; abundance: NA; d_gene: TRBD1; CDR3aa: CASSPTGDRGYTF; CDR3nt: TGTGCCAGCAGCCCGACAGGGGATAGGGGCTACACCTTC
v_gene: TRBV28; j_gene: TRBJ1-2; abundance: NA; d_gene: TRBD1; CDR3aa: CASTLTGGDYGYTF; CDR3nt: TGTGCCAGCACTCTAACAGGGGGAGACTATGGCTACACCTTC
v_gene: TRBV4-1; j_gene: TRBJ2-7; abundance: NA; d_gene: NA; CDR3aa: CASSHGYEQYF; CDR3nt: TGCGCCAGCAGCCACGGCTACGAGCAGTACTTC
v_gene: TRBV5-1; j_gene: TRBJ2-1; abundance: NA; d_gene: TRBD1; CDR3aa: CASSPDRGLRSYNEQFF; CDR3nt: TGCGCCAGCAGCCCCGACAGGGGGCTAAGATCCTACAATGAGCAGTTCTTC
v_gene: TRBV15; j_gene: TRBJ1-1; abundance: NA; d_gene: NA; CDR3aa: CATSRDRTGRGTEAFF; CDR3nt: TGTGCCACCAGCAGAGATCGCACAGGGAGGGGTACTGAAGCTTTCTTT
v_gene: TRBV6-1; j_gene: TRBJ2-7; abundance: NA; d_gene: TRBD1; CDR3aa: CASTDRASKPLSSYEQYF; CDR3nt: TGTGCCAGCACTGACAGGGCCTCAAAACCTCTCAGCTCCTACGAGCAGTACTTC
v_gene: TRBV3-1/TRBV3-2; j_gene: TRBJ1-1; abundance: NA; d_gene: TRBD1; CDR3aa: CASSHGQGNTEAFF; CDR3nt: TGTGCCAGCAGCCACGGACAGGGAAACACTGAAGCTTTCTTT
v_gene: TRBV5-1; j_gene: TRBJ2-7; abundance: once; d_gene: TRBD1; CDR3aa: CASSIGQGGYEQYF; CDR3nt: TGCGCCAGCAGTATTGGACAGGGAGGCTACGAGCAGTACTTC
v_gene: TRBV7-9; j_gene: TRBJ2-3; abundance: NA; d_gene: TRBD1; CDR3aa: CAGLDRGISDTQYF; CDR3nt: TGTGCCGGCCTAGACAGGGGGATTTCAGATACGCAGTATTTT
v_gene: TRBV5-8; j_gene: TRBJ1-1; abundance: NA; d_gene: NA; CDR3aa: CASSILGHSLPATEAFF; CDR3nt: TGTGCCAGCAGTATACTCGGACACTCACTCCCGGCCACTGAAGCTTTCTTT
v_gene: TRBV14; j_gene: TRBJ2-3; abundance: NA; d_gene: NA; CDR3aa: CASSLSRYFSTDTQYF; CDR3nt: TGTGCCAGCAGCCTTTCCCGTTATTTTAGCACAGATACGCAGTATTTT
v_gene: TRBV30; j_gene: TRBJ1-5; abundance: NA; d_gene: TRBD1; CDR3aa: CAWRTGERGNQPQHF; CDR3nt: TGTGCCTGGAGAACAGGGGAGAGGGGCAATCAGCCCCAGCATTTT
v_gene: TRBV6-6; j_gene: TRBJ2-7; abundance: NA; d_gene: TRBD2; CDR3aa: CASSGGTTHEQYF; CDR3nt: TGTGCCAGCAGTGGGGGGACTACACACGAGCAGTACTTC
v_gene: TRBV15; j_gene: TRBJ2-4; abundance: NA; d_gene: NA; CDR3aa: CATSREYRRENIQYF; CDR3nt: TGTGCCACCAGCAGAGAGTACCGGAGAGAAAACATTCAGTACTTC
v_gene: TRBV27; j_gene: TRBJ1-6; abundance: NA; d_gene: TRBD1; CDR3aa: CASSLGGQGRSPLHF; CDR3nt: TGTGCCAGCAGTTTAGGGGGACAGGGGAGATCACCCCTCCACTTT
v_gene: TRBV19; j_gene: TRBJ1-1; abundance: NA; d_gene: TRBD1; CDR3aa: CASSTDRGPTEAFF; CDR3nt: TGTGCCAGTAGTACCGACAGGGGGCCTACTGAAGCTTTCTTT
v_gene: TRBV9; j_gene: TRBJ1-2; abundance: NA; d_gene: TRBD1; CDR3aa: CASSQNRGTNYGYTF; CDR3nt: TGTGCCAGCAGCCAGAACAGGGGAACAAACTATGGCTACACCTTC
v_gene: TRBV3-1/TRBV3-2; j_gene: TRBJ1-2; abundance: NA; d_gene: TRBD1; CDR3aa: CASSLNWDRGLGYTF; CDR3nt: TGTGCCAGCAGCCTAAACTGGGACAGGGGGCTTGGCTACACCTTC
v_gene: TRBV6-5; j_gene: TRBJ1-4; abundance: NA; d_gene: NA; CDR3aa: CASSYSGEDEKLFF; CDR3nt: TGTGCCAGCAGTTACTCGGGAGAAGATGAAAAACTGTTTTTT
v_gene: TRBV29-1; j_gene: TRBJ2-1; abundance: NA; d_gene: NA; CDR3aa: CSAPSGNEQFF; CDR3nt: TGCAGCGCCCCGAGCGGCAATGAGCAGTTCTTC
v_gene: TRBV25-1; j_gene: TRBJ2-2; abundance: NA; d_gene: NA; CDR3aa: CASSLTADTGELFF; CDR3nt: TGTGCCAGCAGTTTGACAGCTGACACCGGGGAGCTGTTTTTT